The entry below gives a single TCR beta chain sequence along with its context. This sample was taken from a study of T cells in Graves' hyperthyroidism and ophthalmopathy. Study-wide background: Peripheral blood samples were taken at initial diagnosis, prior to any treatment.

Authors of the study amplified TCR beta CDR3 regions from RNA transcripts. During a first-round RT-PCR of the TCR CDR3, the HTBI primer set was used. One entry per CDR3 protein results from TCRdb running MiXCR on the multiplex PCR reads. The sample has around 350,000 distinct CDR3 sequences, approximately 15% seen once. Patients with uncontrolled infections, other autoimmune diseases, pregnancy or lactation were excluded. This TCR came from a woman aged 25-40 years with Graves' ophthalmopathy. The sample was blood.

The CDR3 loop is CASSAYNPVDRGNTEAFF. The CDR3 DNA reads as TGTGCCAGCAGCGCTTACAACCCCGTGGACAGGGGGAACACTGAAGCTTTCTTT. This sequence joins TRBV9 and TRBJ1-1, with 9 bases aligning to TRBD1. The germline V gene has CDR1 SGDLS and CDR2 YYNGEE. V was pared by 3 bases and J by 1 base, with 13 bases of the junction left unmatched. The CDR3 runs to 18 residues.